This TCR beta chain was identified in a study of cytomegalovirus exposure and HLA in healthy donors. It was with 60 Vbeta and 13 Jbeta primers that the PCR ran. Data came from immunoSEQ multiplex PCR; TCRdb stores just in-frame clones and leaves some out. The sample carries 85,000 to 120,000 clones, around 78% recorded once. As to this clone: Its antigen remains unknown.

Overall study findings and caveats: Certain sequence variants were highly shared and formed a cluster, and this cluster was likely a sequencing artifact. Only CMV serostatus was available as immune exposure information.

V shed 5 bases and J 3 bases; nucleotides not matched to a gene: 3. The CDR3 loop spans 13 amino acids. The germline V gene has CDR1 SGHTA and CDR2 FQGNSA. This chain links TRBV7-2 with TRBJ2-7, with 8 positions matching TRBD2. The receptor comes from a man aged 35 to 55 in good health and CMV-seronegative. The source material was PBMCs. CDR3 sequence reads: CASSISGSYEQYF. The CDR3, as DNA: TGTGCCAGCAGCATAAGCGGGAGCTACGAGCAGTACTTC.